This T cell receptor (beta chain) came from a study of blood T cell repertoires in COVID-19. The overall study: Samples representing acute and convalescent COVID-19 were sourced from the United States, Italy and Spain. The analysed material was cDNA or gDNA that came from T cells, B-cell-depleted T cells, or PBMCs.

Assay used: immunoSEQ multiplex PCR; TCRdb lists only in-frame clones, some missing. This sample has 250,000 to 350,000 clones; around 85% occur once, and the top ten carry approximately 4.2%. Participant age was roughly 18 to 89 years, and participants resided in around 24 US areas. In germline, CDR1 is KGHSH, CDR2 LQKENI. This CDR3 comprises 16 residues. Trimming removed 4 bases from V and 3 bases from J; junction bases left unmatched: 7. The chain uses TRBV18 and TRBJ2-7, with 12 nucleotides matching TRBD2. The origin of this receptor is a woman aged 30 to 39 who had recovered from COVID-19. The sequenced sample consisted of PBMCs or T cells enriched from blood (not recorded which). CDR3 coding DNA: TGTGCCAGCTCACGGCCTCTAGCGGGAGGGTTCTACGAGCAGTACTTC. Amino acid sequence: CASSRPLAGGFYEQYF.